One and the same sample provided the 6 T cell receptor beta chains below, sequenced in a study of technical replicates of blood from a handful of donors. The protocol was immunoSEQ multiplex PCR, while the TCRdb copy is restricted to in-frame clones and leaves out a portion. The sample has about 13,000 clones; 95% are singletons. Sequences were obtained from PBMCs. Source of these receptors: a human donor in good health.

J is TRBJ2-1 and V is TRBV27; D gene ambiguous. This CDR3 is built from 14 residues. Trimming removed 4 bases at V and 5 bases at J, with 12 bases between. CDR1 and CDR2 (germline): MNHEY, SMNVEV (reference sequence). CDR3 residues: CASSSITANNEQFF. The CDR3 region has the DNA TGTGCCAGCAGTTCGATAACCGCGAACAATGAGCAGTTCTTC.

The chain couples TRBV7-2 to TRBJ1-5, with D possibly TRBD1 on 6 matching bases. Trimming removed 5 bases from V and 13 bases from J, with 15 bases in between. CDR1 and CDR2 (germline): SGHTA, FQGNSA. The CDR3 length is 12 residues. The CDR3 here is CASSTNRERQHF. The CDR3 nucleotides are TGTGCCAGCAGCACAAACAGGGAGCGACAGCATTTT.

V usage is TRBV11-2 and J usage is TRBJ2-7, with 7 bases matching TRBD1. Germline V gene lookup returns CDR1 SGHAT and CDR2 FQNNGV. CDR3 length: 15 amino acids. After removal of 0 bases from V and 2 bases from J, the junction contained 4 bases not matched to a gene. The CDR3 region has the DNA TGTGCCAGCAGCTTAGATCGACAGGGCCCCTACGAGCAGTACTTC. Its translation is CASSLDRQGPYEQYF.

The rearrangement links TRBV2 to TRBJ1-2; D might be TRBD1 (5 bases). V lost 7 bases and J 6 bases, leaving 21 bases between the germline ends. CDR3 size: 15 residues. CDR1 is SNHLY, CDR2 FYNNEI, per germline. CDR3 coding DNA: TGTGCCAGCAAGTCCCAGGGCGAGTTCTTCCATGGCTACACCTTC. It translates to CASKSQGEFFHGYTF.

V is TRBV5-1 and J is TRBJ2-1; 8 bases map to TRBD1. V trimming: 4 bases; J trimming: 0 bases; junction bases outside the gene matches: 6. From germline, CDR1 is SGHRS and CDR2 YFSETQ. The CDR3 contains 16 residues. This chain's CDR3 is CASSGTGGSSYNEQFF. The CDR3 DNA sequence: TGCGCCAGCAGCGGCACAGGGGGAAGCTCCTACAATGAGCAGTTCTTC.

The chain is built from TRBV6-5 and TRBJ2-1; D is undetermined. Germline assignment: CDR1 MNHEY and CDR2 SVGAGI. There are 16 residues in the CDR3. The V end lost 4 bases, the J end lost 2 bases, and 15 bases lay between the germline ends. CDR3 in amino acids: CASSSPSSGTYNEQFF. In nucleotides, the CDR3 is TGTGCCAGCAGTTCGCCTAGTAGTGGAACCTACAATGAGCAGTTCTTC.